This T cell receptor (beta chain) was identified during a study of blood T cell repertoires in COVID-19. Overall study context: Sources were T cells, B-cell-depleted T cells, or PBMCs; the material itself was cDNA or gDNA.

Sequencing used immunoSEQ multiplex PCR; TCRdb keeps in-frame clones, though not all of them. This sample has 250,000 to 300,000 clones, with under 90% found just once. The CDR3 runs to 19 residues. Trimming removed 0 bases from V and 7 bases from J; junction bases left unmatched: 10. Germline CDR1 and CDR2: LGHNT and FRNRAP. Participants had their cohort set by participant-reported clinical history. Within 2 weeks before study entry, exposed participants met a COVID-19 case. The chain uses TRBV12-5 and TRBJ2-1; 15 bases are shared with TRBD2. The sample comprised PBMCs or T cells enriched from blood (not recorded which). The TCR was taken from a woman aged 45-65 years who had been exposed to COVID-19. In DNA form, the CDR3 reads TGTGCTAGTGGTTTGGTAGTTAGGACTAGCGGGGGGGCTCGGAATGAGCAGTTCTTC. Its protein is CASGLVVRTSGGARNEQFF.